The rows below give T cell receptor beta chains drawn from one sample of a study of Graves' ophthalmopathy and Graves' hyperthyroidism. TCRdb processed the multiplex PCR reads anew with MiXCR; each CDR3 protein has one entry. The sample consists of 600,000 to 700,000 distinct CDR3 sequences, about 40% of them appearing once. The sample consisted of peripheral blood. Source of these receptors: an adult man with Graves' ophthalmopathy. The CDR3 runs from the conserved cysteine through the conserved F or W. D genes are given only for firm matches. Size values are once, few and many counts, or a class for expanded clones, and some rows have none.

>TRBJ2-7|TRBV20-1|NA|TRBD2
TGCAGTGCTGGGACTAGCGAGAGCACAGATACGCAGTACTTC
CSAGTSESTDTQYF
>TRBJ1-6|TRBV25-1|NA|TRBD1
TGTGCCAGCAGTGCGACGACAGGGGGTAATTCACCCCTCCACTTT
CASSATTGGNSPLHF
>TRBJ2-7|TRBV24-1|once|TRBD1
TGTGCCACCAGTGTACCGGGACAGAAATACGAGCAGTACTTC
CATSVPGQKYEQYF
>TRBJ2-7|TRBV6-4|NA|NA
TGTGCCCGAGATGCGGACGAGCAGTACTTC
CARDADEQYF
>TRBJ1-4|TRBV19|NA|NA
TGTGCCAGTACTCAGGAATCCCGTTCAGACAATGAAAAACTGTTTTTT
CASTQESRSDNEKLFF
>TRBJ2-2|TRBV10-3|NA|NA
TGTGCCAGCAGTTACTCGAGGCGGGGGCAAGGGGAGCTGTTTTTT
CASSYSRRGQGELFF
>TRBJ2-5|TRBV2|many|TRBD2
TGTGCCAGCAGTGAAGCAGCGGGATTGTGGGAGACCCAGTACTTC
CASSEAAGLWETQYF
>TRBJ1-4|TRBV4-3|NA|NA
TGCGCCAGCAGCCAGACAGCGGCAACTAATGAAAAACTGTTTTTT
CASSQTAATNEKLFF
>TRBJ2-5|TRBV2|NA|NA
TGTGCCAGCAGGGGCCTGACTAGTGTCCAAGAGACCCAGTACTTC
CASRGLTSVQETQYF
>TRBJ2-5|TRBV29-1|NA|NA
TGCAGCGTTGAAGAGGGAGTCACAGAGACCCAGTACTTC
CSVEEGVTETQYF
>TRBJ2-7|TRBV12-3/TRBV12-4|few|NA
TGTGCCAGCAGTTTTAGGACAGAGCAGTACTTC
CASSFRTEQYF
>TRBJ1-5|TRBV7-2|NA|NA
TGTGCCAGCAGCTTTGCAGACAGGAGAGAGACCCAGCATTTT
CASSFADRRETQHF
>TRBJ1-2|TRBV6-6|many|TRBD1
TGTGCCAGCACCCGACAGGGCACCGGCCGTGGCTACACCTTC
CASTRQGTGRGYTF
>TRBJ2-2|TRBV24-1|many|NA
TGTGCCACCAGTGTGCACACCCCGAACACCGGGGAGCTGTTTTTT
CATSVHTPNTGELFF
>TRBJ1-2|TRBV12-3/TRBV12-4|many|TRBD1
TGTGCCAGCAGCCCAGGACAGGGCGACTATGGCTACACCTTC
CASSPGQGDYGYTF
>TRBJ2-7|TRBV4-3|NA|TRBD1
TGCGCCAGCAGCCAAGACAAGGGAGGGACAGGGTTCGACGAGCAGTACTTC
CASSQDKGGTGFDEQYF
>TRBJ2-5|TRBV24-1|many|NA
TGTGCCACCAGTGAAAGGACAAGGCAAGAGACCCAGTACTTC
CATSERTRQETQYF
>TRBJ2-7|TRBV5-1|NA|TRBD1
TGCGCCAGCAGCCCGACAGGGGGCAGAGAGCAGTACTTC
CASSPTGGREQYF
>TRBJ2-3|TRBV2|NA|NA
TGTGCCAGCCAGGGGGGCCTAAGCACAGATACGCAGTATTTT
CASQGGLSTDTQYF
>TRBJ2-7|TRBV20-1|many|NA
TGCAGTGCGTCGTTTACGACAGGTTCCTACGAGCAGTACTTC
CSASFTTGSYEQYF
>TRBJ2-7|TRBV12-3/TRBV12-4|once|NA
TGTGCCAGCAGACAGCAGTACTTC
CASRQQYF
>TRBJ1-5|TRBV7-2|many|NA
TGTGCCAGCAGCCCGGGAGGGGTCGATCAGCCCCAGCATTTT
CASSPGGVDQPQHF